This is a list of T cell receptor beta chains from one sample in a study of T cell responses to AZD1222 COVID-19 vaccine. Assay used: immunoSEQ multiplex PCR; TCRdb lists only in-frame clones, some missing. The sample consists of 80,000 to 100,000 clones, around 90% of them appearing once. The specimen was peripheral blood, collected 28 days after the second AZD1222 dose. All receptors come from an adult who received the AZD1222 COVID-19 vaccine. CDR3s include the opening cysteine and the closing phenylalanine or tryptophan. The D gene is left open where the match is weak. Not every row has a clone size; where given, it reads once, few, many or a size class.

D	V	size	J	CDR3	DNA
TRBD2	TRBV2	-	TRBJ2-1	CASRGGYNEQFF	TGTGCCAGCAGGGGGGGGTACAATGAGCAGTTCTTC
TRBD1	TRBV29-1	-	TRBJ2-5	CSAPGTGREETQYF	TGCAGCGCCCCCGGGACAGGACGGGAAGAGACCCAGTACTTC
TRBD1	TRBV27	-	TRBJ2-7	CASSARTGGPYEQYF	TGTGCCAGCAGTGCACGGACAGGGGGTCCCTACGAGCAGTACTTC
TRBD2	TRBV7-9	-	TRBJ2-1	CASSETSGAYNEQFF	TGTGCCAGCAGCGAAACTAGCGGGGCCTACAATGAGCAGTTCTTC
-	TRBV6-1	once	TRBJ2-7	CASSEAAGSYEQYF	TGTGCCAGCAGTGAAGCGGCGGGTTCCTACGAGCAGTACTTC
TRBD1	TRBV5-5	-	TRBJ2-5	CASSSPTGQETQYF	TGTGCCAGCAGCTCTCCGACAGGGCAAGAGACCCAGTACTTC
-	TRBV19	few	TRBJ2-2	CASSMGGGDGELFF	TGTGCCAGTAGTATGGGGGGAGGAGACGGGGAGCTGTTTTTT
-	TRBV12-3/TRBV12-4	few	TRBJ2-7	CASSLANRLEQYF	TGTGCCAGCAGTTTAGCGAACCGGCTCGAGCAGTACTTC
-	TRBV2	-	TRBJ2-2	CASSEGRESTGELFF	TGTGCCAGCAGTGAAGGCAGGGAGAGCACCGGGGAGCTGTTTTTT
-	TRBV13	few	TRBJ1-6	CASSLGTRNSPLHF	TGTGCCAGCAGCTTGGGGACAAGAAATTCACCCCTCCACTTT
-	TRBV5-1	-	TRBJ2-3	CASSPLGQGMQYF	TGCGCCAGCAGCCCGCTTGGACAAGGGATGCAGTATTTT
-	TRBV7-9	-	TRBJ1-3	CASSLSGGSSGNTIYF	TGTGCCAGCAGCTTATCCGGGGGGTCCTCTGGAAACACCATATATTTT
TRBD2	TRBV9	-	TRBJ2-2	CASSSLRGGPTGELFF	TGTGCCAGCAGCTCCCTTCGGGGGGGTCCCACCGGGGAGCTGTTTTTT
TRBD1	TRBV19	-	TRBJ1-1	CASSFIGTGNTEAFF	TGTGCCAGTAGTTTTATCGGGACAGGGAACACTGAAGCTTTCTTT
-	TRBV7-8	once	TRBJ1-4	CASSHGQTNEKLFF	TGTGCCAGCAGCCACGGACAGACTAATGAAAAACTGTTTTTT
-	TRBV7-6	-	TRBJ1-3	CASSSQAGISGNTIYF	TGTGCCAGCAGCTCTCAGGCGGGCATCTCTGGAAACACCATATATTTT
-	TRBV18	-	TRBJ1-1	CASSPSQNTEAFF	TGTGCCAGCTCACCAAGTCAGAACACTGAAGCTTTCTTT
-	TRBV3-1/TRBV3-2	-	TRBJ2-3	CASTKGEWADTQYF	TGTGCCAGCACCAAGGGGGAGTGGGCAGATACGCAGTATTTT
-	TRBV7-9	-	TRBJ2-2	CASSNRGWNTGELFF	TGTGCCAGCAGTAATAGGGGCTGGAACACCGGGGAGCTGTTTTTT
TRBD1	TRBV3-1/TRBV3-2	-	TRBJ1-2	CASSQNTRTGVRGYTF	TGTGCCAGCAGCCAAAATACCCGGACAGGGGTTCGTGGCTACACCTTC
-	TRBV19	-	TRBJ2-5	CASSTYDGTRQETQYF	TGTGCCAGTAGTACATACGACGGAACCCGACAAGAGACCCAGTACTTC
TRBD1	TRBV6-5	-	TRBJ1-5	CASIDRGSQPQHF	TGTGCCAGCATAGACAGGGGTAGCCAGCCCCAGCATTTT
TRBD2	TRBV15	-	TRBJ2-5	CATSTGTSGGTLQETQYF	TGTGCCACCAGCACAGGGACTAGCGGGGGCACCCTCCAAGAGACCCAGTACTTC
TRBD1	TRBV4-1	-	TRBJ2-5	CASSQVGTGQETQYF	TGCGCCAGCAGCCAAGTTGGGACAGGACAAGAGACCCAGTACTTC
TRBD1	TRBV30	-	TRBJ1-5	CAWSAQQGGNQPQHF	TGTGCCTGGAGTGCCCAACAGGGGGGCAATCAGCCCCAGCATTTT
-	TRBV3-1/TRBV3-2	once	TRBJ1-4	CASSQSGTTEKLFF	TGTGCCAGCAGCCAGTCCGGGACAACCGAAAAACTGTTTTTT
-	TRBV19	-	TRBJ1-1	CASSIPGGSIAEAFF	TGTGCCAGTAGTATACCCGGGGGGTCGATCGCTGAAGCTTTCTTT
-	TRBV29-1	few	TRBJ2-7	CSVTVSYEQYF	TGCAGCGTTACTGTCTCCTACGAGCAGTACTTC
-	TRBV28	-	TRBJ1-2	CATRHTGVYGYTF	TGTGCCACCAGACACACGGGGGTCTATGGCTACACCTTC
TRBD1	TRBV27	-	TRBJ1-2	CASSSWGQGETYGYTF	TGTGCCAGCAGTTCCTGGGGCCAGGGGGAGACCTATGGCTACACCTTC
TRBD1	TRBV5-1	-	TRBJ1-1	CASSWGQGAYTEAFF	TGCGCCAGCAGCTGGGGACAGGGGGCATATACTGAAGCTTTCTTT
-	TRBV10-3	-	TRBJ1-2	CAIGGVGRDLNYGYTF	TGTGCCATAGGGGGGGTCGGCAGGGACCTTAACTATGGCTACACCTTC
TRBD1	TRBV28	few	TRBJ2-3	CASSIGQGTDTQYF	TGTGCCAGCAGCATAGGACAGGGAACAGATACGCAGTATTTT